This is a list of T cell receptor beta chains from one sample in a study of technical replicates of blood from several donors. The assay was immunoSEQ multiplex PCR, and TCRdb's table has in-frame clones only and misses some. The sample holds under 100,000 clones, 90% to 96% seen once. Sequenced material: T cells isolated from PBMCs. All receptors derive from a human donor in good health. Each CDR3 is given with its conserved first and last residue. Each record gives: V gene, J gene, CDR3 protein.

V gene: TRBV4-1
J gene: TRBJ1-1
CDR3 protein: CASSRGGEGTEAFF

V gene: TRBV6-5
J gene: TRBJ1-4
CDR3 protein: CASSPDAPEDEKLFF

V gene: TRBV30
J gene: TRBJ1-1
CDR3 protein: CAWYRWNTEAFF

V gene: TRBV19
J gene: TRBJ1-1
CDR3 protein: CASSIARITEAFF

V gene: TRBV7-3
J gene: TRBJ2-2
CDR3 protein: CASSARTSVTGELFF

V gene: TRBV27
J gene: TRBJ2-5
CDR3 protein: CASSFLPRLQETQYF

V gene: TRBV28
J gene: TRBJ1-5
CDR3 protein: CASSLRALGREKSSNQPQHF

V gene: TRBV4-1
J gene: TRBJ2-1
CDR3 protein: CASSPPAGKWQFF

V gene: TRBV6-1
J gene: TRBJ1-1
CDR3 protein: CASSEITGGNTEAFF

V gene: TRBV27
J gene: TRBJ2-3
CDR3 protein: CASSFDYTDTQYF

V gene: TRBV19
J gene: TRBJ1-5
CDR3 protein: CASSIGGNQPQHF

V gene: TRBV19
J gene: TRBJ1-1
CDR3 protein: CASTRFEGTEAFF

V gene: TRBV30
J gene: TRBJ1-1
CDR3 protein: CAWSIRGWGRDTEAFF

V gene: TRBV19
J gene: TRBJ1-1
CDR3 protein: CASSSGGADTEAFF

V gene: TRBV5-4
J gene: TRBJ2-1
CDR3 protein: CASSQRASGVANEQFF

V gene: TRBV13
J gene: TRBJ2-5
CDR3 protein: CASSLGARQETQYF

V gene: TRBV6-5
J gene: TRBJ2-3
CDR3 protein: CASSYHTRGSTDTQYF

V gene: TRBV19
J gene: TRBJ1-1
CDR3 protein: CASKFYEAAFF

V gene: TRBV11-2
J gene: TRBJ1-5
CDR3 protein: CASSPTTGVRGQPQHF

V gene: TRBV2
J gene: TRBJ1-1
CDR3 protein: CASAGRDSGNTEAFF

V gene: TRBV9
J gene: TRBJ2-3
CDR3 protein: CASSVDRGDTQYF

V gene: TRBV5-1
J gene: TRBJ1-1
CDR3 protein: CASSEGETEAFF

V gene: TRBV19
J gene: TRBJ1-2
CDR3 protein: CASSIVGQGNYGYTF

V gene: TRBV7-8
J gene: TRBJ1-2
CDR3 protein: CASSQGQGAFGYTF

V gene: TRBV5-1
J gene: TRBJ2-6
CDR3 protein: CASSPRLAGGSGANVLTF

V gene: TRBV7-9
J gene: TRBJ2-1
CDR3 protein: CASSFLQGSNEQFF

V gene: TRBV6-6
J gene: TRBJ2-1
CDR3 protein: CASSYSIRGSYNEQFF

V gene: TRBV10-1
J gene: TRBJ2-1
CDR3 protein: CASSEQAGGPNEQFF

V gene: TRBV5-6
J gene: TRBJ1-5
CDR3 protein: CASSLSGLNLGIQPQHF

V gene: TRBV27
J gene: TRBJ2-5
CDR3 protein: CASSPWGGLVRETQYF

V gene: TRBV28
J gene: TRBJ2-7
CDR3 protein: CASSLVGTSGRYEQYF

V gene: TRBV11-3
J gene: TRBJ2-7
CDR3 protein: CASSVSRGDYEQYF

V gene: TRBV28
J gene: TRBJ2-7
CDR3 protein: CASSFPTFYEQYF

V gene: TRBV5-4
J gene: TRBJ2-1
CDR3 protein: CASSPHREIYNEQFF

V gene: TRBV6-1
J gene: TRBJ2-7
CDR3 protein: CASCASGRGGSYEQYF

V gene: TRBV6-5
J gene: TRBJ1-1
CDR3 protein: CASSYAGLTEAFF

V gene: TRBV7-9
J gene: TRBJ1-1
CDR3 protein: CASSYRDRNTEAFF

V gene: TRBV11-1
J gene: TRBJ2-2
CDR3 protein: CASSFRRGVDTGELFF

V gene: TRBV4-1
J gene: TRBJ2-3
CDR3 protein: CASSQVVMGAGDTQYF

V gene: TRBV6-1
J gene: TRBJ1-2
CDR3 protein: CASDPTGGYGYTF

V gene: TRBV28
J gene: TRBJ2-7
CDR3 protein: CASSDPSTGTYEQYF